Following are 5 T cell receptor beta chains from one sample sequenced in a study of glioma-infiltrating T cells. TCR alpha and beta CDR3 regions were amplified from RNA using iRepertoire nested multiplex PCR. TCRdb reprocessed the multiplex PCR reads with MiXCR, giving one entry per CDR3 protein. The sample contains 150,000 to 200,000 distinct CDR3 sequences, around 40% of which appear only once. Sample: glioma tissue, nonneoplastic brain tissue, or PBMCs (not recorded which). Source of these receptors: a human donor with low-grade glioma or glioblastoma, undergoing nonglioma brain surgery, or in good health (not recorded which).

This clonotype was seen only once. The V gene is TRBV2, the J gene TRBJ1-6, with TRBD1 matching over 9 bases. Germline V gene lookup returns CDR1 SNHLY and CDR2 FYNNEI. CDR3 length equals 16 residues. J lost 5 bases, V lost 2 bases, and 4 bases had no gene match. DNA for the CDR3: TGTGCCAGCAGTGAATTGGGGACAGGGAATAATTCACCCCTCCACTTT. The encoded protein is CASSELGTGNNSPLHF.

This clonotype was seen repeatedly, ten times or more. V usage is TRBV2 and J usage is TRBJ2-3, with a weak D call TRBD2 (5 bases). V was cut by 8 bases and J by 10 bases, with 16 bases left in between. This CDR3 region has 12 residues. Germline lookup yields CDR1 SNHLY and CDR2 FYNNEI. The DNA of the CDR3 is TGTGCCAGCCGGAAGGGCGAGGGAGCGCAGTATTTT. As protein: CASRKGEGAQYF.

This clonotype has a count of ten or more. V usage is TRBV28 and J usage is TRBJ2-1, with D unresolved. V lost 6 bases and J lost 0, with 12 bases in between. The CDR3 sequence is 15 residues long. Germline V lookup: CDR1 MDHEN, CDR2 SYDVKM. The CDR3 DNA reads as TGTGCCAGCAGGACCGACACCGGCTCCTACAATGAGCAGTTCTTC. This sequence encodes CASRTDTGSYNEQFF. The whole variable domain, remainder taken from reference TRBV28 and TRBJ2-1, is DVKVTQSSRYLVKRTGEKVFLECVQDMDHENMFWYRQDPGLGLRLIYFSYDVKMKEKGDIPEGYSVSREKKERFSLILESASTNQTSMYLCASRTDTGSYNEQFFGPGTRLTVL.

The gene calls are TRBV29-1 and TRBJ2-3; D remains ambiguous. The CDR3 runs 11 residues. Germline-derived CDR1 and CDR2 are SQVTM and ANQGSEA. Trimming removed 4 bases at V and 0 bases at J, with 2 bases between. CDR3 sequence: CSVGSTDTQYF. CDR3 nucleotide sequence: TGCAGCGTTGGAAGCACAGATACGCAGTATTTT.

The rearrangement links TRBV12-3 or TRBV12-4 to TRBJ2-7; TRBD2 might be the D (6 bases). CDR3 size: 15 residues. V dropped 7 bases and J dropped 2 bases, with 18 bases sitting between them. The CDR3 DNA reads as TGTGCCAGCACCCGAGGGGTAGCGGAGCCCTACGAGCAGTACTTC. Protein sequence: CASTRGVAEPYEQYF.